This T cell receptor (beta chain) was sequenced for a study of blood T cells in healthy people across ages. Then a second PCR, running roughly 6 to 12 cycles, was carried out with a sample-barcoded 5' primer and a J-beta primer mix. TCRdb reprocessed the 5' RACE reads via MiXCR and lists one record per CDR3 protein. The data show some 730,000 distinct CDR3 sequences, about 20% seen once. The CDR3 extends over 13 amino acids. Germline V CDR1 and CDR2: MNHNS, SASEGT. The germline V and J ends were trimmed by 7 bases and 5 bases, with 13 bases remaining between them. The gene calls are TRBV6-1 and TRBJ2-3, with D unclear. This TCR was recovered from a man between 65 and 85 years old in good health. The sequenced material came from blood. Here the CDR3 reads CASIRVRRDTQYF. CDR3 bases: TGTGCCAGCATACGGGTGCGGCGAGATACGCAGTATTTT.